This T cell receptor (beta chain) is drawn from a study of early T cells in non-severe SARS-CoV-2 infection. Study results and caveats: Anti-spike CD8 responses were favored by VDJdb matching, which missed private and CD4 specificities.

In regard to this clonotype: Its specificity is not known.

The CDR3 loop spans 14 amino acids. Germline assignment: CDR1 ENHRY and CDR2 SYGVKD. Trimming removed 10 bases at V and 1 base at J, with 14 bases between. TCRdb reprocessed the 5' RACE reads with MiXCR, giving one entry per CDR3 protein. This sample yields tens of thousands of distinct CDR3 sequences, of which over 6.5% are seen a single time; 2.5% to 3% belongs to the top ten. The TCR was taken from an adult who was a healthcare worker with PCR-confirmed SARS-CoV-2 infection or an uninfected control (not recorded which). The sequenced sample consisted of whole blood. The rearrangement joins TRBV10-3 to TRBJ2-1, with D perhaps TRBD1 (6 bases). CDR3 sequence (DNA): TGTGCCACATTTCCGGGGACATCCTACAATGAGCAGTTCTTC. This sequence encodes CATFPGTSYNEQFF.